These 30 T cell receptor beta chains share one sample of origin, sequenced in a study of T-cell reconstitution after alpha-beta-depleted transplantation in children. Unique molecular identifiers tagged the TCRbeta library. TCRdb ran MiXCR on the PCR reads and lists one entry per CDR3 protein. Among fewer than 700,000 distinct CDR3 sequences listed, 10% to 15% were seen once. Sequencing was performed on PBMCs, mostly from graft donor cells, taken 360 days after TCRalphabeta/CD19-depleted stem cell transplant. All receptors derive from a male patient aged 10 to 17 who had a stem cell transplant for acute myeloid leukemia, so the T cells may come from the graft donor.

This clonotype has just a few counts. This chain joins TRBV5-1 and TRBJ2-7, with D perhaps given as TRBD1 or TRBD2 (8 bases each). Trimming shortened V by 3 bases and J by 1 base, and 23 bases separated the two germline ends. CDR1 and CDR2 from the germline V gene are SGHRS and YFSETQ. The CDR3 consists of 18 residues. The CDR3 protein is CASSWRTGSSGSSYEQYF. The CDR3 DNA reads as TGCGCCAGCAGCTGGAGGACAGGGTCCAGCGGGAGTTCCTACGAGCAGTACTTC.

In this sample, this clonotype turned up a few times. The chain uses TRBV4-1 and TRBJ2-1; D may be TRBD2 (6 bases). This CDR3 comprises 15 residues. Deletions cut 4 bases from V and 8 bases from J, with 18 bases between. The germline V gene has CDR1 MGHRA and CDR2 YSYEKL. CDR3 sequence: CASSLVHLTRDEQFF. For the CDR3, the DNA is TGCGCCAGCAGCCTAGTCCATCTGACTAGGGATGAGCAGTTCTTC.

This chain joins TRBV18 and TRBJ2-7; tentatively, D is TRBD1 or TRBD2 (5 bases each). The CDR3 sequence is 15 residues long. Trimming pared 0 bases from V and 4 bases from J, leaving 13 bases between. CDR1 and CDR2 from the germline V gene are KGHSH and LQKENI. The CDR3 sequence: CASSPPQGWGYEQYF. In nucleotides, the CDR3 is TGTGCCAGCTCACCACCCCAGGGCTGGGGGTACGAGCAGTACTTC.

This clonotype was seen repeatedly, ten times or more. V and J are TRBV10-3 and TRBJ1-1, with 9 bases matching TRBD1. V gave up 6 bases and J gave up 11 bases; unmatched junction bases: 10. The CDR3 is made up of 13 amino acids. Germline V gene data show CDR1 as ENHRY and CDR2 as SYGVKD. CDR3 sequence (DNA): TGTGCCATCAGAGGACAGGGGCCCAGTGGGGCTTTCTTT. This translates into CAIRGQGPSGAFF.

This chain connects TRBV28 to TRBJ1-1; D may be TRBD1 (6 bases). CDR1 is MDHEN and CDR2 is SYDVKM in the germline V gene. There are 13 residues in the CDR3. Trimming shortened V by 6 bases and J by 4 bases, and 12 bases separated the two germline ends. As DNA, the CDR3 is TGTGCCAGCAGATACAGGGTCGGCACTGAAGCTTTCTTT. Its translation: CASRYRVGTEAFF.

This clonotype has a count of ten or more. The chain employs TRBV10-3 and TRBJ2-7, with D tentatively TRBD2 (6 bases). The CDR3 has 15 amino acids. Germline V gives CDR1 ENHRY, CDR2 SYGVKD. V was shortened by 7 bases and J by 2 bases, with 18 bases between the two germline ends. CDR3 region: CAIKSLPSEAYEQYF. CDR3 DNA: TGTGCCATCAAATCCCTCCCTAGCGAGGCCTACGAGCAGTACTTC.

This clonotype was detected a few times. This chain uses TRBV4-1 with TRBJ2-7; 7 nucleotides agree with TRBD1. The V segment lost 1 base and the J segment 5 bases; nucleotides outside the gene matches: 2. CDR1 and CDR2 (germline): MGHRA, YSYEKL. CDR3 length equals 13 residues. In DNA, the CDR3 is TGCGCCAGCAGCCAAGCACAGGGGCACGAGCAGTACTTC. Its translation: CASSQAQGHEQYF.

This clonotype was recorded at least ten times. The J gene is TRBJ2-7, the V gene TRBV4-2; no clear D. Deletions cut 4 bases from V and 3 bases from J, with 10 bases between. This CDR3 region has 13 residues. The germline V gene encodes CDR1 LGHNA and CDR2 YNFKEQ. The CDR3: CASSLHSRYEQYF. The CDR3 bases are TGTGCCAGCAGCCTACACAGCCGCTACGAGCAGTACTTC.

V is TRBV6-2 or TRBV6-3 and J is TRBJ2-1; 7 bases are shared with TRBD2. V lost 7 bases to trimming and J lost 8 bases; unmatched junction nucleotides: 17. Germline V lookup: CDR1 MNHEY, CDR2 SVGEGT. The CDR3 is 16 residues long. CDR3 in amino acids: CASTASLAPIDDEQFF. The CDR3 region has the DNA TGTGCCAGCACCGCCTCACTAGCGCCAATCGACGATGAGCAGTTCTTC.

The gene calls are TRBV28 and TRBJ2-6; D ambiguous. The V gene lost 10 bases and the J gene lost 0 bases, with 13 bases spanning the gap. CDR1 is MDHEN and CDR2 is SYDVKM in the germline V gene. This CDR3 region has 15 residues. Here the CDR3 DNA reads TGTGCCACATGGCAGGTCAGCTCTGGGGCCAACGTCCTGACTTTC. This codes for CATWQVSSGANVLTF. Together with reference TRBV28 and TRBJ2-6, the CDR3 gives the full variable domain: DVKVTQSSRYLVKRTGEKVFLECVQDMDHENMFWYRQDPGLGLRLIYFSYDVKMKEKGDIPEGYSVSREKKERFSLILESASTNQTSMYLCATWQVSSGANVLTFGAGSRLTVL.

This clonotype was found a few times. The rearrangement links TRBV11-2 to TRBJ2-1, with 9 positions matching TRBD1. CDR1 is SGHAT, CDR2 FQNNGV, per germline. The J segment lost 6 bases and the V segment lost 1 base, leaving 10 bases of the junction unmatched. The CDR3 extends over 17 amino acids. The CDR3 spells CASSLVLSEQGANEQFF. In DNA, the CDR3 is TGTGCCAGCAGCTTAGTTCTTAGTGAACAGGGGGCCAATGAGCAGTTCTTC.

This clonotype was seen repeatedly, ten times or more. The gene calls are TRBV7-9 and TRBJ2-2, with 8 bases identical to TRBD2. The CDR3 is made up of 14 amino acids. With 5 bases clipped from V and 5 bases from J, the junction kept 4 bases outside the gene matches. From germline, CDR1 is SEHNR and CDR2 FQNEAQ (reference sequence). The CDR3 DNA reads as TGTGCCAGCAGCCCGGGACTAGTAACCGGGGAGCTGTTTTTT. Encoded protein: CASSPGLVTGELFF.

This chain uses TRBV4-3 with TRBJ2-1, with 7 bases matching TRBD2. Per germline, CDR1 LGHNA and CDR2 YSLEER. Trimming at V came to 8 bases and at J to 7 bases, leaving 14 bases not matched to a gene. The CDR3 sequence is 15 residues long. In nucleotides, the CDR3 is TGCGCCAGCCTGCCCTGGCGGGAGAATAGGAATGAGCAGTTCTTC. It yields the protein CASLPWRENRNEQFF.

This clonotype was picked up a small number of times. The CDR3 loop is CASSQTPILLTDTQYF. The CDR3 DNA reads as TGTGCCAGCAGCCAGACACCAATCCTACTCACAGATACGCAGTATTTT. V usage is TRBV7-3 and J usage is TRBJ2-3; no clear D gene. The ends were cut back, 5 bases at V and 2 bases at J, with 17 bases in the middle. This CDR3 is 16 amino acids long. Looked up from germline, CDR1 is SGHTA and CDR2 is FQGTGA.

V and J are TRBV5-1 and TRBJ1-5, with a possible D match to TRBD1 (6 bases). Trimming took 5 bases from V and 2 from J, leaving 11 bases between them. Germline CDR1 SGHRS, CDR2 YFSETQ. The CDR3 is 14 amino acids. The CDR3: CASSRAGGNQPQHF. CDR3 DNA: TGCGCCAGCAGTAGGGCAGGGGGCAATCAGCCCCAGCATTTT.

This clonotype was seen only a few times. The J gene is TRBJ2-5, the V gene TRBV7-2; 8 bases are shared with TRBD2. Germline-derived CDR1 and CDR2 are SGHTA and FQGNSA. Germline trimming cut 5 bases from V and 5 bases from J; bases unmatched to any gene: 16. This CDR3 spans 17 amino acids. The CDR3 region has the DNA TGTGCCAGCAGCCGTCGGGCTAGCGGGCTGTCATCGGAGACCCAGTACTTC. Its translation is CASSRRASGLSSETQYF.

The chain uses TRBV12-3 or TRBV12-4 and TRBJ2-2; TRBD1 might be the D (6 bases). The length of the CDR3 is 15 residues. V was cut by 7 bases and J by 8 bases, with 20 bases left in between. The CDR3 nucleotides read TGTGCCAGCACCCTAGCCGGACAGCTAGGAGGGGAGCTGTTTTTT. It specifies CASTLAGQLGGELFF.

This chain uses TRBV20-1 with TRBJ2-1; 9 bases are shared with TRBD2. CDR1 DFQATT and CDR2 SNEGSKA come from the germline V gene (reference sequence). The CDR3 extends over 11 amino acids. The CDR3 spells CCGRADNEQFF. CDR3 coding DNA: TGCTGCGGGAGGGCCGACAATGAGCAGTTCTTC.

The chain uses TRBV6-6 and TRBJ2-7; D gene ambiguous. The germline V and J ends were trimmed by 0 bases and 4 bases, with 4 bases remaining between them. CDR1 and CDR2 from the germline V gene are MNHNY and SVGAGI (reference sequence). The length of the CDR3 is 12 residues. The CDR3 DNA is TGTGCCAGCAGTTACTCGAGATACGAGCAGTACTTC. As protein: CASSYSRYEQYF.

This clonotype was counted between two and nine times. The chain couples TRBV5-1 to TRBJ2-7; TRBD2 aligns across 8 bases. The CDR3 is 16 residues long. The trim removed 0 bases at V and 4 bases at J, leaving 9 bases unmatched. CDR1 is SGHRS, CDR2 YFSETQ, per germline. CDR3 bases: TGCGCCAGCAGCTTGGCCCTACGGACTAGCAGTTACGAGCAGTACTTC. Protein: CASSLALRTSSYEQYF.

The sample holds a few counts of this clonotype. This chain uses TRBV20-1 with TRBJ2-3; D gene unclear. CDR1 DFQATT and CDR2 SNEGSKA come from the germline V gene (reference sequence). The CDR3 sequence is 15 residues long. The V end lost 2 bases, the J end lost 6 bases, and 18 bases lay between the germline ends. This CDR3 is CSARRPRNLADTQYF. The CDR3 DNA follows: TGCAGTGCTAGACGTCCTAGAAACCTTGCGGATACGCAGTATTTT.

This clonotype was seen more than once but under ten times. The gene calls are TRBV5-1 and TRBJ2-2, with 10 bases lining up with TRBD1. The CDR3 runs to 17 residues. The V gene's germline CDR1 is SGHRS and CDR2 YFSETQ. V dropped 4 bases and J dropped 4; count of bases not matched to a gene: 10. CDR3 amino acids: CASSPHDRGRSTGELFF. As DNA, the CDR3 is TGCGCCAGCAGCCCCCACGACAGGGGGCGTTCCACCGGGGAGCTGTTTTTT.

The chain is built from TRBV7-6 and TRBJ2-5, with D perhaps being TRBD1 or TRBD2 (6 bases each). Trimming took 3 bases from V and 4 from J, leaving 9 bases between them. The CDR3 is made up of 13 amino acids. Germline assignment: CDR1 SGHVS and CDR2 FNYEAQ. The chain's CDR3 is CASSLKGGETQYF. CDR3 DNA sequence: TGTGCCAGCAGCTTGAAGGGGGGAGAGACCCAGTACTTC.

This clonotype was seen a handful of times. This chain joins TRBV20-1 and TRBJ2-4; TRBD2 matches at 8 bases. This CDR3 spans 16 amino acids. Unmatched junction bases numbered 15, after V lost 0 bases and J lost 11 bases. The V gene's germline CDR1 is DFQATT and CDR2 SNEGSKA (reference sequence). This CDR3 reads CSAREGGSGALFVQYF. The CDR3 nucleotides are TGCAGTGCTAGAGAAGGGGGTAGCGGGGCCCTATTCGTTCAGTACTTC.

The CDR3 region is CASVSNPYRGNGYTF. The CDR3 region has the DNA TGTGCCAGCGTTTCCAACCCATACAGGGGAAATGGCTACACCTTC. V is TRBV28 and J is TRBJ1-2, with 7 bases identical to TRBD1. After removal of 8 bases from V and 6 bases from J, the junction contained 15 bases not matched to a gene. Germline lookup yields CDR1 MDHEN and CDR2 SYDVKM. This CDR3 spans 15 amino acids.

The chain has TRBV20-1 and TRBJ2-5, with 8 bases that match TRBD2. This CDR3 is 15 amino acids long. Germline lookup yields CDR1 DFQATT and CDR2 SNEGSKA (reference sequence). V lost 0 bases, J lost 2 bases, and 5 bases stayed unmatched. The CDR3 nucleotides are TGCAGTGCTAGAGACTTAGCGGGACGTCAAGAGACCCAGTACTTC. It yields the protein CSARDLAGRQETQYF.

The chain links TRBV7-9 to TRBJ2-1; 9 positions match TRBD2. The ends lost 4 bases at V and 7 bases at J; junction bases unmatched: 14. This CDR3 spans 17 amino acids. The germline gives CDR1 SEHNR, CDR2 FQNEAQ (reference sequence). CDR3 sequence: CASSYIVWASGMNEQFF. CDR3 nucleotide sequence: TGTGCCAGCAGCTACATTGTGTGGGCTAGCGGGATGAATGAGCAGTTCTTC.

A few counts support this clonotype. CDR3 protein: CASSSEQAIAKNIQYF. The CDR3 DNA reads as TGTGCCAGCAGCTCGGAACAGGCTATAGCCAAAAACATTCAGTACTTC. This chain uses TRBV7-3 with TRBJ2-4; the D gene is possibly TRBD1 (5 bases). Trimming cost V 4 bases and J 0 bases, with 13 bases left between them. Germline assignment: CDR1 SGHTA and CDR2 FQGTGA. This CDR3 has 16 residues.

This clonotype has at least ten counts. The chain uses TRBV18 and TRBJ2-1, with D possibly being TRBD2 (5 bases). Germline V gives CDR1 KGHSH, CDR2 LQKENI. The CDR3 runs 17 residues. Trimming removed 1 base at V and 0 bases at J, with 13 bases between. The CDR3 coding sequence is TGTGCCAGCTCACCACTCGGACGGAGGAGCTCCTACAATGAGCAGTTCTTC. Translated, it gives CASSPLGRRSSYNEQFF.

The rearrangement links TRBV20-1 to TRBJ2-3; D perhaps matches TRBD2 (6 bases). Germline V gene data show CDR1 as DFQATT and CDR2 as SNEGSKA (reference sequence). Trimming left V 3 bases short and J 5 bases short, with 24 bases between. This CDR3 is built from 17 residues. CDR3 loop: CSARPLREEISGDTQYF. The CDR3 nucleotides read TGCAGTGCTAGGCCCCTAAGAGAGGAGATTAGCGGAGATACGCAGTATTTT.